Below, one T cell receptor beta chain is given with its context. What it binds is not known. This sample was taken from a study of CD8 T cells in Susac syndrome. Findings and limits, study-wide: The study admitted that it had a relatively small number of individuals in its TCR sequencing and HLA analysis.

CDR1 and CDR2 (germline): SGHDT, YYEEEE. V was pared by 4 bases and J by 8 bases, with 9 bases of the junction left unmatched. The CDR3 consists of 14 residues. Patients with stable or active relapsing-remitting disease, all of them treatment-naive, made up the multiple sclerosis controls. TEMRA cells were enriched by FACS, while CD8+ and CD4+ T cells were obtained through a negative isolation that was performed magnetically. cDNA came from about 0.46 to 1 ug RNA primed by random hexamers. A single record per CDR3 protein comes from TCRdb applying MiXCR to the immunoSEQ multiplex PCR reads. The sample holds around 140,000 distinct CDR3 sequences, 65% to 90% seen once.

This clonotype was sampled from a human donor with multiple sclerosis. V and J are TRBV5-6 and TRBJ2-1, with 7 bases lining up with TRBD2. Sample: CD8+ T cells from PBMCs. CDR3 in amino acids: CASSPRLAYHEQFF. CDR3 DNA sequence: TGTGCCAGCAGCCCCAGACTAGCTTACCATGAGCAGTTCTTC.